Below are 8 T cell receptor beta chains sequenced from a single sample in a study of CD8 T cells in ankylosing spondylitis. TCRdb reprocessed the 5' RACE reads with MiXCR, giving one entry per CDR3 protein. The table lists hundreds of thousands of distinct CDR3 sequences, more than 15% of them singletons. Their antigens are not known. General study results and limits: Blood from ankylosing spondylitis patients appeared to carry a characteristic roughly eight-variant TCR beta motif.

What was sequenced was blood, either unsorted or a sorted T cell fraction (not recorded which). Every receptor here comes from a male donor with ankylosing spondylitis.

V and J are TRBV6-5 and TRBJ1-1; no reliable D call. The V and J ends lost 3 bases and 6 bases respectively, with 11 bases between them. This CDR3 contains 13 residues. Per the germline V gene, CDR1 is MNHEY and CDR2 is SVGAGI. For the CDR3, the DNA is TGTGCCAGCAGTTATTCGGGTGCCCCTGAAGCTTTCTTT. Residues: CASSYSGAPEAFF.

The chain combines TRBV4-2 with TRBJ2-2, with TRBD2 matching over 10 bases. Germline CDR1 reads LGHNA; CDR2 reads YNFKEQ. V trimming: 1 base; J trimming: 1 base; junction bases outside the gene matches: 3. CDR3 size: 17 residues. CDR3 protein: CASSQGASGGNTGELFF. DNA of the CDR3: TGTGCCAGCAGCCAAGGAGCTAGCGGGGGGAACACCGGGGAGCTGTTTTTT.

This clonotype was recorded a few times. The V gene is TRBV12-3 or TRBV12-4, the J gene TRBJ2-7, with 7 bases fitting TRBD1. This CDR3 spans 15 amino acids. Trimming took 5 bases from V and 5 from J; bases not matched to a gene: 12. The CDR3 DNA is TGTGCCAGCAGTGCTCCGCCCTTCGACAGGGACGAGCAGTACTTC. This translates into CASSAPPFDRDEQYF.

This clonotype has at least ten counts. The chain has TRBV18 and TRBJ1-1; the D is unclear. CDR1 KGHSH and CDR2 LQKENI come from the germline V gene. This CDR3 is 15 amino acids long. V was trimmed by 6 bases and J by 0 bases, leaving 14 bases between them. CDR3 DNA: TGTGCCAGCTCTCAACAAGACGGACTGAACACTGAAGCTTTCTTT. Amino acids: CASSQQDGLNTEAFF.

The chain links TRBV2 to TRBJ2-3, with D unclear. CDR1 and CDR2 from the germline V gene are SNHLY and FYNNEI. V shed 1 base and J shed 1 base, with 9 bases lying between them. The CDR3 spans 15 residues. The CDR3 is CASSEDIEGTDTQYF. CDR3 nucleotides: TGTGCCAGCAGTGAAGATATAGAAGGCACAGATACGCAGTATTTT.

In its sample, this clonotype was seen a few times. The chain couples TRBV2 to TRBJ2-6; D unresolved. Trimming shortened V by 6 bases and J by 0 bases, and 12 bases separated the two germline ends. The length of the CDR3 is 16 residues. CDR1 SNHLY and CDR2 FYNNEI come from the germline V gene. This CDR3 is CASRKAISSGANVLTF. As DNA, the CDR3 is TGTGCCAGCAGGAAAGCCATCAGCTCTGGGGCCAACGTCCTGACTTTC.

The chain has TRBV12-3 or TRBV12-4 and TRBJ2-1, with 12 bases fitting TRBD2. With V trimmed by 3 bases and J by 9 bases, 6 bases remained unmatched. The CDR3 totals 15 residues. CDR3: CASSFGLAGTSEQFF. The CDR3 nucleotides read TGTGCCAGCAGTTTCGGACTAGCGGGGACGTCTGAGCAGTTCTTC.

This chain joins TRBV11-1 and TRBJ2-7, with 12 bases fitting TRBD2. Germline V gene data show CDR1 as SGHAT and CDR2 as FQDESV (reference sequence). The CDR3 sequence is 17 residues long. Trimming removed 1 base from V and 3 bases from J; junction bases left unmatched: 7. The CDR3: CASSLGPGLAGNYEQYF. CDR3 bases: TGTGCCAGCAGCTTAGGTCCCGGACTAGCGGGAAACTACGAGCAGTACTTC.